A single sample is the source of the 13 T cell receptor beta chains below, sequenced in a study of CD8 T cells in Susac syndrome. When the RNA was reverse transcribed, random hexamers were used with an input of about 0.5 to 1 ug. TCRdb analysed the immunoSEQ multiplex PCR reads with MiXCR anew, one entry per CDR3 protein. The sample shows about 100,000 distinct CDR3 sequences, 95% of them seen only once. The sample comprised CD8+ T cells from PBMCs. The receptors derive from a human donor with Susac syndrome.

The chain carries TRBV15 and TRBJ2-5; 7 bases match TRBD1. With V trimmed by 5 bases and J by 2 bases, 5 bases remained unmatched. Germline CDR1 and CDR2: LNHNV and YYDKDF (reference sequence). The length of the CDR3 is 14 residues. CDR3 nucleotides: TGTGCCACCAGCCCTGGGACAGAGCAAGAGACCCAGTACTTC. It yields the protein CATSPGTEQETQYF.

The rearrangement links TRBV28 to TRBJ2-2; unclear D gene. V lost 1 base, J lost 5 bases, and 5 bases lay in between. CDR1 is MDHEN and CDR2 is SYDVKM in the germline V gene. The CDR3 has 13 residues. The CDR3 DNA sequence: TGTGCCAGCAGTTTATCCGAGACCGGGGAGCTGTTTTTT. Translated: CASSLSETGELFF. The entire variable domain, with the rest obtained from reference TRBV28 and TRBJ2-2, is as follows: DVKVTQSSRYLVKRTGEKVFLECVQDMDHENMFWYRQDPGLGLRLIYFSYDVKMKEKGDIPEGYSVSREKKERFSLILESASTNQTSMYLCASSLSETGELFFGEGSRLTVL.

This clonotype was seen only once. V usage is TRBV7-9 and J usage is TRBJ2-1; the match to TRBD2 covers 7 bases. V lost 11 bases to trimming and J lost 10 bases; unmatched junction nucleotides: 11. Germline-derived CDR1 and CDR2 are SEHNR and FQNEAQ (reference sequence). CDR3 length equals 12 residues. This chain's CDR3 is CALGAGVREQFF. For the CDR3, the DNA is TGTGCCCTTGGGGCGGGAGTTCGGGAGCAGTTCTTC.

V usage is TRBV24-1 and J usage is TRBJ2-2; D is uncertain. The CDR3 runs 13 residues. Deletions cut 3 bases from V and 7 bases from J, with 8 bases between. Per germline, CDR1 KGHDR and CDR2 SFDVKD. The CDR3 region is CATSDIENGELFF. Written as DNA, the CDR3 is TGTGCCACCAGTGATATCGAAAACGGGGAGCTGTTTTTT.

This CDR3 is CASSQEQFSEQFF. DNA for the CDR3: TGCGCCAGCAGCCAAGAGCAGTTTAGTGAGCAGTTCTTC. The J gene is TRBJ2-1, the V gene TRBV4-1; D gene uncertain. CDR1 and CDR2 from the germline V gene are MGHRA and YSYEKL. The V and J ends lost 0 bases and 9 bases respectively, with 9 bases between them. CDR3 length: 13 amino acids.

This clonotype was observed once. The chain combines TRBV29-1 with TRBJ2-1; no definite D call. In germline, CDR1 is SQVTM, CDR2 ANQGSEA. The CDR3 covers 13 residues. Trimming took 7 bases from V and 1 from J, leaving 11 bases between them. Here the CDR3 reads CSAPDGSYNEQFF. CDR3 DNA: TGCAGCGCCCCCGACGGTTCCTACAATGAGCAGTTCTTC.

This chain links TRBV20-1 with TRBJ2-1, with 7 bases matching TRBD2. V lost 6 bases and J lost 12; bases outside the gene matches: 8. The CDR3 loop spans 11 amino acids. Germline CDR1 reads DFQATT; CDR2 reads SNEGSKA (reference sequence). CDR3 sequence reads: CSARFPGGQFF. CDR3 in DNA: TGCAGTGCCAGATTTCCGGGGGGGCAGTTCTTC.

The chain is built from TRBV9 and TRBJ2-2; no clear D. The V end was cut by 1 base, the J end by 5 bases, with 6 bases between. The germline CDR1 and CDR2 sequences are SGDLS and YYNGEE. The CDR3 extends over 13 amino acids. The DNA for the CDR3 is TGTGCCAGCAGCGTAACCCCGACCGGGGAGCTGTTTTTT. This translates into CASSVTPTGELFF.

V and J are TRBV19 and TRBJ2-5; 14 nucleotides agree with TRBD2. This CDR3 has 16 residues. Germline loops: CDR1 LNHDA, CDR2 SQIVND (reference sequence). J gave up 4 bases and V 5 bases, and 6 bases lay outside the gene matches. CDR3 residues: CASSVGTSGRLETQYF. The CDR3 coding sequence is TGTGCCAGTAGTGTTGGGACTAGCGGGAGATTAGAGACCCAGTACTTC.

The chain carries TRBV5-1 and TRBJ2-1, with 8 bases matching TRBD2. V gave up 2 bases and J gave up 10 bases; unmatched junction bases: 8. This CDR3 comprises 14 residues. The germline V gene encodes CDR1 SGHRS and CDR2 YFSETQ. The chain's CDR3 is CASSLVAGSREQFF. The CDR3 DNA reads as TGCGCCAGCAGCTTAGTAGCGGGGTCAAGGGAGCAGTTCTTC.

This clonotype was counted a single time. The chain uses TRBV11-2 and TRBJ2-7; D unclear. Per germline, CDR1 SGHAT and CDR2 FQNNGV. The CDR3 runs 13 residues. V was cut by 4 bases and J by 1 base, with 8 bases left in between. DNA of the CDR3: TGTGCCAGCAGCTCGGGCGATTCCTACGAGCAGTACTTC. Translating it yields CASSSGDSYEQYF.

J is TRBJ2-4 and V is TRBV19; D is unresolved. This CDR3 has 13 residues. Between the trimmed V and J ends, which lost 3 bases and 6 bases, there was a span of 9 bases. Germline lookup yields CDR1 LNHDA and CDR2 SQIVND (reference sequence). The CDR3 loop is CASSIGWANIQYF. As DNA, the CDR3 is TGTGCCAGTAGTATCGGCTGGGCAAACATTCAGTACTTC.

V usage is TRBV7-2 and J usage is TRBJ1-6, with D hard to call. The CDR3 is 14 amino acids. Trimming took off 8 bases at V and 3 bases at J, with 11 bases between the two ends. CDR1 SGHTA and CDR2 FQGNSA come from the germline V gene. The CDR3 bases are TGTGCCAGCGGCCGAGGGAACTATAATTCACCCCTCCACTTT. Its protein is CASGRGNYNSPLHF.